Sequencing of this T cell receptor beta chain was carried out in a study of blood T cell repertoires in COVID-19. Background on the study: COVID-19 samples collected from the United States, Italy and Spain covered acute and convalescent phases.

Original analysis: Reference gene primer amplification yielded estimated nucleated cell counts. Clones were sequenced by immunoSEQ multiplex PCR, and TCRdb holds only the in-frame ones, with some missing. The DNA was the basis for D and trimming; V, J and clone size are from that table. Found here are some 400,000 clones, around 87% of them singletons; the top ten hold 2.5% to 3.5%. Germline trimming cut 1 base from V and 8 bases from J; bases unmatched to any gene: 4. CDR1 is SGHAT and CDR2 is FQDESV in the germline V gene (reference sequence). CDR3 length: 13 residues. The source material was peripheral blood. This sequence originates from a human donor in a cohort sampled during active COVID-19. The chain recombines TRBV11-1 with TRBJ1-1, with TRBD1 matching over 7 bases. CDR3 bases: TGTGCCAGCAGCTTAGGTGTGGACAGGGAAGCTTTCTTT. Residues: CASSLGVDREAFF. Variable domain in full (rest from reference TRBV11-1 and TRBJ1-1): EAEVAQSPRYKITEKSQAVAFWCDPISGHATLYWYRQILGQGPELLVQFQDESVVDDSQLPKDRFSAERLKGVDSTLKIQPAELGDSAMYLCASSLGVDREAFFGQGTRLTVV.